The 17 T cell receptor beta chains below were found in one sample sequenced in a study of blood T cell repertoires in COVID-19 (dated by TCRdb to 2020 to 2022). The library was obtained by the immunoSEQ multiplex PCR assay. Entries here come from immuneACCESS through TCRdb and include only in-frame sequences with V and J called. Some clones fail to appear in such tables; in the studies checked, an unresolved V gene covers under half of the shortfall, and the cause of the remainder is unknown. The sample table lists fewer than 250,000 clones, around 84% of them with a count of one. The ten largest clones represent about 10% of the sample. Specimen: peripheral blood. The receptors shown here come from a woman of 80 years or more with COVID-19, enrolled during active disease.

The V gene is TRBV28, the J gene TRBJ1-1, with TRBD1 as a possible D gene (5 bases). The germline CDR1 and CDR2 sequences are MDHEN and SYDVKM. Deletions cut 3 bases from V and 10 bases from J, with 9 bases between. The CDR3 spans 11 residues. In nucleotides, the CDR3 is TGTGCCAGCAGTTTGCGCAGGGCAGCTTTCTTT. Amino acids: CASSLRRAAFF.

This clone was picked up a small number of times. CDR3 sequence reads: CASSLAFEKLFF. CDR3 bases: TGTGCCAGCAGCTTGGCTTTCGAAAAACTGTTTTTT. The rearrangement uses TRBV5-5 and TRBJ1-4; D remains ambiguous. CDR1 is SGHKS and CDR2 is YYEKEE in the germline V gene (reference sequence). With 0 bases removed from V and 8 bases from J, the gap between germline ends came to 5 bases. This CDR3 comprises 12 residues.

The CDR3 DNA is TGTGCCAGCAGCCCCACGGAGTGGACCCTCCACTTT. Translating it yields CASSPTEWTLHF. This chain links TRBV7-9 with TRBJ1-6; no clear D gene. Trimming shortened V by 5 bases and J by 14 bases, and 13 bases separated the two germline ends. Germline loops: CDR1 SEHNR, CDR2 FQNEAQ (reference sequence). The CDR3 totals 12 residues.

The rearrangement links TRBV18 to TRBJ2-1; D not resolved. The CDR3 is 12 amino acids. Germline V gives CDR1 KGHSH, CDR2 LQKENI. The ends were cut back, 5 bases at V and 7 bases at J, with 9 bases in the middle. The CDR3 nucleotides are TGTGCCAGCTCAGCCGTCGAGAATGAGCAGTTCTTC. As protein: CASSAVENEQFF.

V gene TRBV7-3 combines with J gene TRBJ2-3, with 8 bases that match TRBD1. Trimming removed 5 bases from V and 3 bases from J; junction bases left unmatched: 10. The CDR3 runs to 16 residues. The germline V gene encodes CDR1 SGHTA and CDR2 FQGTGA. The CDR3 region is CASSLPGQGKTDTQYF. CDR3 DNA: TGTGCCAGCAGCCTACCCGGACAGGGAAAGACAGATACGCAGTATTTT.

The rearrangement links TRBV9 to TRBJ1-6; no clear D. V lost 4 bases, J lost 11 bases, and 19 bases lay in between. The germline V gene encodes CDR1 SGDLS and CDR2 YYNGEE. The CDR3 extends over 15 amino acids. CDR3 DNA: TGTGCCAGCAGCACCGGTGGCAGGTCCGGGACACCCCTCCACTTT. This gives the protein CASSTGGRSGTPLHF.

This clone was observed a single time. J is TRBJ2-1 and V is TRBV2, with TRBD1 as a possible D gene (8 bases). Per the germline V gene, CDR1 is SNHLY and CDR2 is FYNNEI. CDR3 size: 16 residues. The V end lost 5 bases, the J end lost 3 bases, and 17 bases lay between the germline ends. The CDR3 loop is CASSNRGGTDYNEQFF. The CDR3 coding sequence is TGTGCCAGCAGTAACAGGGGGGGGACCGACTACAATGAGCAGTTCTTC.

The gene calls are TRBV9 and TRBJ2-2, with D unresolved. The CDR3 spans 14 residues. Trimming removed 3 bases from V and 2 bases from J, with 8 bases in between. Germline CDR1 is SGDLS and CDR2 is YYNGEE. CDR3 DNA sequence: TGTGCCAGCAGCGCATCGGTCAACACCGGGGAGCTGTTTTTT. Protein sequence: CASSASVNTGELFF.

This clone has just one count. V gene TRBV4-2 combines with J gene TRBJ1-3; 8 nucleotides align to TRBD1. This CDR3 region has 18 residues. CDR1 is LGHNA, CDR2 YNFKEQ, per germline. V shed 0 bases and J 0 bases; nucleotides not matched to a gene: 7. The CDR3 spells CASSQDPYTGGSGNTIYF. For the CDR3, the DNA is TGTGCCAGCAGCCAAGACCCATATACAGGGGGCTCTGGAAACACCATATATTTT.

The rearrangement links TRBV6-5 to TRBJ2-7; 7 bases are shared with TRBD1. The CDR3 consists of 14 residues. V lost 0 bases to trimming and J lost 3 bases; unmatched junction nucleotides: 2. The germline V gene has CDR1 MNHEY and CDR2 SVGAGI. The CDR3 here is CASSYSRQGYEQYF. The CDR3 bases are TGTGCCAGCAGTTACTCTAGACAGGGCTACGAGCAGTACTTC.

The rearrangement joins TRBV7-9 to TRBJ1-3, with 9 bases lining up with TRBD1. Trimming took 6 bases from V and 0 from J; bases not matched to a gene: 9. CDR3 length: 17 amino acids. Germline V gene data show CDR1 as SEHNR and CDR2 as FQNEAQ (reference sequence). CDR3 loop: CASRQPGQGSSGNTIYF. Written as DNA, the CDR3 is TGTGCCAGCAGACAGCCGGGACAGGGAAGCTCTGGAAACACCATATATTTT.

The chain employs TRBV19 and TRBJ2-3; TRBD1 might be the D (5 bases). Germline V gene lookup returns CDR1 LNHDA and CDR2 SQIVND (reference sequence). The V gene lost 2 bases and the J gene lost 6 bases, with 6 bases spanning the gap. This CDR3 spans 12 amino acids. The CDR3 is CASSISGDTQYF. DNA of the CDR3: TGTGCCAGTAGTATATCAGGGGATACGCAGTATTTT.

The V and J genes are TRBV5-1 and TRBJ2-7; D unresolved. Germline lookup yields CDR1 SGHRS and CDR2 YFSETQ. V lost 4 bases, J lost 4 bases, and 6 bases lay in between. The CDR3 has 11 residues. CDR3 DNA: TGCGCCAGCAGCGAACAATACGAGCAGTACTTC. This encodes CASSEQYEQYF. The full variable domain, its missing parts supplied by reference TRBV5-1 and TRBJ2-7, is KAGVTQTPRYLIKTRGQQVTLSCSPISGHRSVSWYQQTPGQGLQFLFEYFSETQRNKGNFPGRFSGRQFSNSRSEMNVSTLELGDSALYLCASSEQYEQYFGPGTRLTVT.

This CDR3 is CARSLATHPGEGGETQYF. The DNA for the CDR3 is TGTGCCAGAAGCTTGGCAACTCACCCGGGGGAAGGCGGGGAGACCCAGTACTTC. The chain carries TRBV5-3 and TRBJ2-5; TRBD2 is a possible D gene (6 bases). TRBV5-3 is placed among ORFs of uncertain function. CDR3 length: 18 residues. The V gene lost 0 bases and the J gene lost 5 bases, with 23 bases spanning the gap.

This chain uses TRBV20-1 with TRBJ1-2, with D unresolved. Germline assignment: CDR1 DFQATT and CDR2 SNEGSKA (reference sequence). V was pared by 3 bases and J by 9 bases, with 14 bases between. CDR3 length equals 12 residues. Here the CDR3 reads CSASSSGSRYTF. DNA of the CDR3: TGCAGTGCTAGTTCGTCGGGTTCCCGCTACACCTTC.

The gene calls are TRBV5-1 and TRBJ2-5, with 10 bases that match TRBD1. The germline CDR1 and CDR2 sequences are SGHRS and YFSETQ. The CDR3 runs 18 residues. Trimming took 0 bases from V and 4 from J; bases not matched to a gene: 12. In DNA form, the CDR3 reads TGCGCCAGCAGCTTGGTTACTTATGCGACAGGGGGCCGAGAGACCCAGTACTTC. It codes for CASSLVTYATGGRETQYF.

As DNA, the CDR3 is TGTGCCAGCAGCCAAAGGGGGGGCGACTATGGCTACACCTTC. This sequence encodes CASSQRGGDYGYTF. The chain is built from TRBV7-8 and TRBJ1-2, with D possibly matching TRBD1 (6 bases). The CDR3 contains 14 residues. V gave up 5 bases and J gave up 3 bases, with 13 bases separating them. The germline V gene has CDR1 SGHVS and CDR2 FQNEAQ.